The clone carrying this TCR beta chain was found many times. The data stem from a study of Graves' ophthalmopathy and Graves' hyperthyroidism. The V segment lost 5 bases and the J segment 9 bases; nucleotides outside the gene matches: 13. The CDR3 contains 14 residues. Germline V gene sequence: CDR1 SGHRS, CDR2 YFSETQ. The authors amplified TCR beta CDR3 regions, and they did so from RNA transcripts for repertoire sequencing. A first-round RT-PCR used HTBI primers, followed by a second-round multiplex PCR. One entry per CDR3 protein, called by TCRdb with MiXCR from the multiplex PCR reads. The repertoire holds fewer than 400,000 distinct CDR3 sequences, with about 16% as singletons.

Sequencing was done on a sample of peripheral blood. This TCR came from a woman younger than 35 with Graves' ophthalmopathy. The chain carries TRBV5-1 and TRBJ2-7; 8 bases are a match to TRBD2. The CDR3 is CASRAGLAGDGQYF. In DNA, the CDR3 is TGCGCCAGCAGGGCAGGACTAGCAGGCGATGGGCAGTACTTC.